The 20 T cell receptor beta chains given below trace back to one sample, sequenced in a study of identical twins. In TCRdb, the 5' RACE reads were re-called with MiXCR into one record per CDR3 protein. The data show 520,000 or so distinct CDR3 sequences, approximately 22% seen once. This sample was also put to use in a study of T cells expressing NK-cell markers.

Sequencing input: CD4+ T cells sorted from blood. These TCRs come from a woman younger than 35 in good health.

The chain combines TRBV20-1 with TRBJ1-1; D not certain. The germline gives CDR1 DFQATT, CDR2 SNEGSKA (reference sequence). V lost 4 bases and J 4 bases, leaving 7 bases between the germline ends. The CDR3 is 11 amino acids. CDR3 residues: CSATISTEAFF. CDR3 sequence (DNA): TGCAGTGCTACAATTAGCACTGAAGCTTTCTTT.

The genes are TRBV10-2 and TRBJ2-7; 8 nucleotides line up with TRBD2. Germline V gene lookup returns CDR1 WSHSY and CDR2 SAAADI. The V gene end was trimmed by 1 base and the J gene end by 3 bases; junction bases not matched to a gene: 14. There are 18 residues in the CDR3. This chain's CDR3 is CASSEWASGPKSGYEQYF. The DNA for the CDR3 is TGCGCCAGCAGTGAGTGGGCTAGCGGGCCCAAATCGGGCTACGAGCAGTACTTC.

The chain recombines TRBV7-9 with TRBJ1-2; 7 nucleotides agree with TRBD1. J was trimmed by 3 bases and V by 4 bases; bases with no gene match: 8. The CDR3 has 15 amino acids. Germline CDR1 reads SEHNR; CDR2 reads FQNEAQ (reference sequence). The CDR3 sequence: CASSSKEDRYYGYTF. Here the CDR3 DNA reads TGTGCCAGCAGCTCTAAGGAGGACAGGTACTATGGCTACACCTTC.

The genes are TRBV20-1 and TRBJ2-5; TRBD1 is a possible D gene (6 bases). Between the trimmed V and J ends, which lost 0 bases and 4 bases, there was a span of 12 bases. Per germline, CDR1 DFQATT and CDR2 SNEGSKA (reference sequence). The CDR3 spans 14 residues. The CDR3 DNA follows: TGCAGTGCTAGAGATTCCAGGGGTGGAGAGACCCAGTACTTC. Residues: CSARDSRGGETQYF.

This clonotype was observed at least ten times. The chain joins TRBV12-3 or TRBV12-4 to TRBJ2-7; D gene unclear. V lost 6 bases, J lost 0 bases, and 6 bases lay in between. The CDR3 is made up of 12 amino acids. The CDR3 nucleotides are TGTGCCAGCAGCCTTACCTCCTACGAGCAGTACTTC. Protein product: CASSLTSYEQYF.

V and J are TRBV7-4 and TRBJ2-5, with 10 positions matching TRBD1. Trimming cost V 4 bases and J 13 bases; bases outside gene matches: 0. The CDR3 runs 10 residues. In germline, CDR1 is SGHVT, CDR2 SQSDAQ. For the CDR3, the DNA is TGTGCCAGCAGCTGGGACAGGGGGTACTTC. Its translation is CASSWDRGYF.

The rearrangement uses TRBV6-1 and TRBJ1-5; 7 bases line up with TRBD1. From germline, CDR1 is MNHNS and CDR2 SASEGT. The CDR3 is 15 residues long. V lost 7 bases, J lost 0 bases, and 6 bases stayed unmatched. CDR3 in DNA: TGTGCCAGCAAAAGGACAGGTCCTAGCAATCAGCCCCAGCATTTT. Translation gives CASKRTGPSNQPQHF.

V usage is TRBV3-1 and J usage is TRBJ2-4, with 7 bases aligning to TRBD2. Germline CDR1 LGHDT, CDR2 YNNKEL (reference sequence). There are 13 residues in the CDR3. The junction had 6 bases not matched to a gene; V was cut back by 4 bases and J by 9 bases. CDR3 DNA sequence: TGTGCCAGCAGCCCAGGACCGGGGGGCATTCAGTACTTC. It yields the protein CASSPGPGGIQYF.

The V gene is TRBV6-2 or TRBV6-3, the J gene TRBJ2-1, with TRBD2 matching over 8 bases. The CDR3 has 15 amino acids. V gave up 6 bases and J gave up 4 bases; unmatched junction bases: 8. From germline, CDR1 is MNHEY and CDR2 SVGEGT. Here the CDR3 DNA reads TGTGCCAGCAGCCTTCGGGGGGGGAAATACAATGAGCAGTTCTTC. It translates to CASSLRGGKYNEQFF.

This clonotype was seen more than once but under ten times. The chain has TRBV20-1 and TRBJ2-7; the D is unclear. This CDR3 has 13 residues. Germline lookup yields CDR1 DFQATT and CDR2 SNEGSKA (reference sequence). V lost 6 bases and J 3 bases, leaving 15 bases between the germline ends. The DNA of the CDR3 is TGCAGTGCCCTCCAGAGCTACCGCTACGAGCAGTACTTC. This gives the protein CSALQSYRYEQYF.

The chain has TRBV6-2 or TRBV6-3 and TRBJ2-3; possible D gene TRBD2, 5 bases. The CDR3 contains 15 residues. CDR1 is MNHEY, CDR2 SVGEGT, per germline. V was shortened by 2 bases and J by 2 bases, with 11 bases between the two germline ends. The CDR3 loop reads CASSYPRGFTDTQYF. The CDR3, as DNA: TGTGCCAGCAGTTACCCTCGGGGTTTCACAGATACGCAGTATTTT.

This sequence joins TRBV12-3 or TRBV12-4 and TRBJ1-1; no reliable D call. This CDR3 region has 14 residues. The germline V and J ends were trimmed by 7 bases and 8 bases, with 20 bases remaining between them. CDR3 residues: CASTGVPSGMEAFF. The CDR3 DNA sequence: TGTGCCAGCACCGGGGTCCCGTCGGGGATGGAAGCTTTCTTT.

The V and J genes are TRBV5-1 and TRBJ2-1; 9 bases agree with TRBD2. Germline CDR1 is SGHRS and CDR2 is YFSETQ. The CDR3 covers 15 residues. Unmatched junction bases numbered 8, after V lost 3 bases and J lost 7 bases. The CDR3 coding sequence is TGCGCCAGCAGCTGGATAGCGGGGGCGGGGAATGAGCAGTTCTTC. It codes for CASSWIAGAGNEQFF.

This chain connects TRBV4-3 to TRBJ1-4, with TRBD1 identical over 7 bases. The CDR3 is 15 amino acids. Germline trimming cut 2 bases from V and 10 bases from J; bases unmatched to any gene: 10. Germline V gene lookup returns CDR1 LGHNA and CDR2 YSLEER. In DNA, the CDR3 is TGCGCCAGCAGCCAACCCGGGACAGTGCAGGCAAAACTGTTTTTT. Translated, it gives CASSQPGTVQAKLFF.

The V gene is TRBV4-1, the J gene TRBJ2-7, with 8 bases aligning to TRBD1. V was pared by 2 bases and J by 7 bases, with 4 bases of the junction left unmatched. Germline CDR1 reads MGHRA; CDR2 reads YSYEKL. The CDR3 consists of 13 residues. This CDR3 is CASSQYRGEEQYF. The CDR3, as DNA: TGCGCCAGCAGCCAATACAGGGGGGAGGAGCAGTACTTC.

This clonotype showed up many times. V usage is TRBV5-1 and J usage is TRBJ2-1, with 13 positions matching TRBD2. J lost 5 bases, V lost 4 bases, and 6 bases had no gene match. The CDR3 contains 16 residues. Germline V lookup: CDR1 SGHRS, CDR2 YFSETQ. Here the CDR3 DNA reads TGCGCCAGCAGCACCTGGACTAGCGGGAGTCACAATGAGCAGTTCTTC. The encoded protein is CASSTWTSGSHNEQFF. Based on the CDR3 plus reference TRBV5-1 and TRBJ2-1, the full variable domain is KAGVTQTPRYLIKTRGQQVTLSCSPISGHRSVSWYQQTPGQGLQFLFEYFSETQRNKGNFPGRFSGRQFSNSRSEMNVSTLELGDSALYLCASSTWTSGSHNEQFFGPGTRLTVL.

The rearrangement links TRBV20-1 to TRBJ2-5; possible D gene TRBD2, 5 bases. The CDR3 is made up of 13 amino acids. The germline V gene has CDR1 DFQATT and CDR2 SNEGSKA (reference sequence). With 1 base removed from V and 5 bases from J, the gap between germline ends came to 11 bases. This CDR3 is CSARGPGKETQYF. The DNA of the CDR3 is TGCAGTGCTAGAGGTCCGGGGAAGGAGACCCAGTACTTC.

This clonotype showed up just a few times. The chain links TRBV6-5 to TRBJ2-7; D is possibly TRBD1 (6 bases). This CDR3 spans 14 amino acids. Germline CDR1 MNHEY, CDR2 SVGAGI. V lost 2 bases to trimming and J lost 2 bases, with 10 bases between them. The CDR3, as DNA: TGTGCCAGCAGTTACCTCCCAGGGGCCTACGAGCAGTACTTC. Protein product: CASSYLPGAYEQYF.

This clonotype turned up a few times. J is TRBJ2-2 and V is TRBV5-1; TRBD1 agrees at 7 bases. The germline CDR1 and CDR2 sequences are SGHRS and YFSETQ. The CDR3 covers 16 residues. The junction had 5 bases not matched to a gene; V was cut back by 3 bases and J by 0 bases. Here the CDR3 reads CASSSSGTANTGELFF. DNA of the CDR3: TGCGCCAGCAGCTCGTCCGGGACAGCGAACACCGGGGAGCTGTTTTTT.

The chain has TRBV20-1 and TRBJ2-7; D might be TRBD1 or TRBD2, each matching 5 bases. The germline gives CDR1 DFQATT, CDR2 SNEGSKA (reference sequence). CDR3 length: 14 residues. The V gene lost 5 bases and the J gene lost 4 bases, with 18 bases spanning the gap. The CDR3 DNA sequence: TGCAGTGCTCCTGACCCGGGGCTAGGGTACGAGCAGTACTTC. Its protein is CSAPDPGLGYEQYF.